These T cell receptor beta chains were read from a single sample in a study of shared clonotypes between healthy human individuals. Only in-frame clones appear in the TCRdb table, and some are missing; sequencing was by immunoSEQ multiplex PCR. The sample yields about 530,000 clones, approximately 79% seen once. Material: PBMCs. These receptors were collected from a woman between 40 and 50 years old in good health. Some clones in this sample may be carry-over from other donors' samples. Both conserved end residues are part of each CDR3. Fields, in order: V gene, D gene, clone size, J gene, CDR3 protein, CDR3 DNA. D genes are given only for firm matches. Clone size is given for some rows only: seen once, a few or many times, or a class if the clone is expanded.

TRBV28,NA,NA,TRBJ2-3,CAITGWGTDTQYF,TGTGCCATCACAGGGTGGGGCACAGATACGCAGTATTTT
TRBV30,TRBD1,NA,TRBJ2-1,CAWRGNPGTGGYNEQFF,TGTGCCTGGAGAGGAAACCCGGGGACAGGTGGCTACAATGAGCAGTTCTTC
TRBV29-1,NA,NA,TRBJ2-1,CSVVDSSNEQFF,TGCAGCGTTGTGGACAGTTCGAATGAGCAGTTCTTC
TRBV19,NA,NA,TRBJ2-1,CASSTGYHEQFF,TGTGCCAGTAGTACCGGTTACCATGAGCAGTTCTTC
TRBV19,NA,NA,TRBJ2-6,CASSSSGSSGANVLTF,TGTGCCAGTAGCAGCAGTGGGAGCTCTGGGGCCAACGTCCTGACTTTC
TRBV29-1,TRBD1,NA,TRBJ2-5,CSVEGGTGALGETQYF,TGCAGCGTTGAGGGTGGGACAGGGGCTTTGGGGGAGACCCAGTACTTC
TRBV6-5,NA,NA,TRBJ1-4,CASSYNRRPNEKLFF,TGTGCCAGCAGTTATAACCGGCGGCCGAATGAAAAACTGTTTTTT
TRBV11-2,TRBD1,NA,TRBJ1-3,CASNRGDSRNTIYF,TGTGCCAGCAACAGAGGGGACAGTCGAAACACCATATATTTT
TRBV4-1,NA,NA,TRBJ2-2,CASSQGILGGRAGELFF,TGCGCCAGCAGCCAGGGCATACTTGGAGGACGGGCCGGGGAGCTGTTTTTT
TRBV10-3,NA,NA,TRBJ2-6,CAISGRGSGANVLTF,TGTGCCATCAGTGGACGGGGCTCTGGGGCCAACGTCCTGACTTTC
TRBV14,TRBD2,NA,TRBJ2-2,CASSPRLASTGELFF,TGTGCCAGCAGCCCCCGACTAGCGTCAACCGGGGAGCTGTTTTTT
TRBV5-1,NA,NA,TRBJ2-3,CASSLDSTDTQYF,TGCGCCAGCAGCTTGGATAGCACAGATACGCAGTATTTT
TRBV10-3,NA,NA,TRBJ2-5,CAISDSSETQYF,TGTGCCATCAGTGACAGTTCCGAGACCCAGTACTTC
TRBV5-4,NA,few,TRBJ1-1,CASTMKGPNTEAFF,TGTGCCAGCACGATGAAGGGACCGAACACTGAAGCTTTCTTT
TRBV6-1,NA,NA,TRBJ1-5,CASTRARYSNQPQHF,TGTGCCAGCACCCGGGCGAGATATAGCAATCAGCCCCAGCATTTT
TRBV5-4,TRBD2,NA,TRBJ2-3,CASSQDWASGRLNTQYF,TGCGCCAGCAGCCAAGATTGGGCTAGCGGGAGACTAAATACGCAGTATTTT
TRBV10-3,NA,NA,TRBJ2-1,CATRAGASSYNEQFF,TGTGCCACCCGCGCAGGGGCCAGCTCCTACAATGAGCAGTTCTTC
TRBV10-3,NA,once,TRBJ2-2,CAISEFAQGGPGELFF,TGTGCCATCAGTGAGTTCGCACAGGGAGGACCCGGGGAGCTGTTTTTT
TRBV28,TRBD1,NA,TRBJ2-1,CASSPGTGYYNEQFF,TGTGCCAGCAGTCCCGGGACAGGGTATTACAATGAGCAGTTCTTC
TRBV2,TRBD2,NA,TRBJ2-7,CASGGGTSASYEQYF,TGTGCCAGCGGGGGGGGGACTAGCGCCTCCTACGAGCAGTACTTC
TRBV5-8,NA,NA,TRBJ1-2,CASTQGGYGYTF,TGTGCCAGCACCCAGGGAGGCTATGGCTACACCTTC
TRBV11-2,NA,NA,TRBJ2-2,CASSLIRGAYTGELFF,TGTGCCAGCAGCTTAATACGGGGGGCCTACACCGGGGAGCTGTTTTTT
TRBV6-6,NA,NA,TRBJ2-5,CASGGVRESEQYF,TGTGCCAGTGGTGGAGTTCGGGAGAGTGAGCAGTACTTC
TRBV11-1,TRBD1,NA,TRBJ2-3,CASSTRTNDRGSTDTQYF,TGTGCCAGCAGCACCAGAACGAACGACAGGGGAAGCACAGATACGCAGTATTTT
TRBV28,NA,NA,TRBJ2-7,CASSLFWAEQYF,TGTGCCAGCAGTTTATTTTGGGCCGAGCAGTACTTC
TRBV5-1,NA,once,TRBJ1-1,CASSSGDMNTEAFF,TGCGCCAGCAGCTCCGGGGATATGAACACTGAAGCTTTCTTT
TRBV2,NA,few,TRBJ2-7,CASKGQILSYEQYF,TGTGCCAGCAAGGGGCAGATCCTCTCCTACGAGCAGTACTTC
TRBV7-3,NA,NA,TRBJ2-1,CASSLSGNEQFF,TGTGCCAGCAGCTTAAGTGGCAATGAGCAGTTCTTC
TRBV29-1,TRBD1,few,TRBJ1-1,CSVDEGAETFF,TGCAGCGTTGATGAGGGGGCGGAAACTTTCTTT
TRBV4-1,TRBD2,NA,TRBJ2-5,CASSQEWPSGIQETQYF,TGCGCCAGCAGCCAAGAATGGCCTAGCGGGATCCAAGAGACCCAGTACTTC
TRBV7-9,NA,NA,TRBJ1-2,CASSWASSFNYGYTF,TGTGCCAGCAGCTGGGCATCGAGCTTTAACTATGGCTACACCTTC